Sequencing of this T cell receptor (beta chain) was carried out in a study of blood T cell repertoires in COVID-19. The overall study: Sites in the United States, Italy and Spain provided acute and convalescent COVID-19 samples. Sources were T cells, B-cell-depleted T cells, or PBMCs; the material itself was cDNA or gDNA.

This CDR3 comprises 18 residues. Germline CDR1 and CDR2: SGHTS and YDEGEE. The V and J ends lost 0 bases and 0 bases respectively, with 15 bases between them. The Seattle site enrolled patients during active infection and followed them longitudinally. Under the authors' procedure: Reference gene primers were amplified, and this amplification served to estimate nucleated cell counts. The protocol was immunoSEQ multiplex PCR, while the TCRdb copy is restricted to in-frame clones and leaves out a portion. V, J and clone size reflect that table, while D and trimming were determined from the DNA. This sample has fewer than 70,000 clones, with 86% found just once.

This chain links TRBV5-8 with TRBJ1-4; D not resolved. This clonotype was sampled from a man aged 40-49 years with COVID-19, enrolled during active disease. Sequenced input: peripheral blood. The CDR3: CASSLAGGSLATNEKLFF. DNA of the CDR3: TGTGCCAGCAGCTTGGCCGGAGGCAGCCTTGCAACTAATGAAAAACTGTTTTTT. The variable domain in full, with the rest retrieved from reference TRBV5-8 and TRBJ1-4, is EAGVTQSPTHLIKTRGQQATLRCSPISGHTSVYWYQQALGLGLQFLLWYDEGEERNRGNFPPRFSGRQFPNYSSELNVNALELEDSALYLCASSLAGGSLATNEKLFFGSGTQLSVL.